This T cell receptor beta chain was obtained from a study of T cell repertoires in cytomegalovirus infection. Study-wide results and caveats: HLA-C-restricted TCR beta clonotypes specific for CMV led the ex vivo response.

CDR1 and CDR2 (germline): SGHVS, FNYEAQ. The V gene end was trimmed by 5 bases and the J gene end by 0 bases; junction bases not matched to a gene: 11. The CDR3 contains 18 residues. TCRdb called the reads again in MiXCR, with one record for every CDR3 protein. The repertoire holds some 62,000 distinct CDR3 sequences, with 20% to 25% as singletons. This clonotype has a count of ten or more. What it binds is not known. The genes are TRBV7-6 and TRBJ1-1; 11 nucleotides agree with TRBD1. This specimen consisted of CD8+ T cells from cultured PBMCs, obtained from culture after CMV antigen stimulation. The receptor was isolated from a human donor in good health (CMV status not recorded). Some clones in this sample may be carry-over from other donors' samples. The CDR3 protein is CASSQGPGQGAMNTEAFF. CDR3 DNA: TGTGCCAGCAGCCAAGGGCCAGGACAGGGGGCAATGAACACTGAAGCTTTCTTT.